This T cell receptor beta chain emerged from a study of Graves' ophthalmopathy and Graves' hyperthyroidism. Study-level findings and limits: Among thyroid clonotypes expanded above 0.001 frequency, most also appeared in blood.

Ophthalmopathy donors showed moderate-to-severe activity, CAS ≥3, NOSPECS ≥4 and a duration under 3 months. Out of about 9.6 ml of fresh peripheral blood, PBMCs were obtained. RNA transcripts served as template for amplifying TCR beta CDR3 sequences. After a first-round RT-PCR with HTBI primers, a second-round multiplex PCR was run. A single record per CDR3 protein comes from TCRdb applying MiXCR to the multiplex PCR reads. Of roughly 51,000 distinct CDR3 sequences in the sample, around half are singletons; the top ten hold about 24%. The CDR3 covers 11 residues. The germline V gene has CDR1 SGHRS and CDR2 YFSETQ. This clonotype was detected only a few times. As yet, its antigen is unknown. The junction does not match germline at one end; this may be a read error.

V and J are TRBV5-1 and TRBJ2-1, with D hard to call. This receptor was taken from an adult man with Graves' ophthalmopathy. The material sequenced was peripheral blood. CDR3 sequence reads: CASSWGNEQFF. CDR3 DNA sequence: TGCGCTAGCAGTTGGGGCAATGAGCAGTTCTTC.